One sample yielded the 21 T cell receptor beta chains listed below, sequenced in a study of blood T cell repertoires in COVID-19. Libraries were prepared by immunoSEQ multiplex PCR; TCRdb keeps only in-frame clonotypes and omits some of them. Of about 88,000 clones detected, 80% to 90% appear once; the ten largest clones hold approximately 10%. Sequences were obtained from peripheral blood. All receptors come from a man older than 75 with acute or convalescent COVID-19.

This clone was counted only a few times. The V gene is TRBV5-4, the J gene TRBJ1-4; the D gene is possibly TRBD1 (5 bases). The CDR3 has 16 residues. Germline lookup yields CDR1 SGHNT and CDR2 YYREEE (reference sequence). Trimming cost V 4 bases and J 5 bases, with 18 bases left between them. For the CDR3, the DNA is TGTGCCAGCAGCCCTCGCGGGGCGGGAGTGAATGAAAAACTGTTTTTT. Amino acid sequence: CASSPRGAGVNEKLFF. The full variable domain, its missing parts supplied by reference TRBV5-4 and TRBJ1-4, is ETGVTQSPTHLIKTRGQQVTLRCSSQSGHNTVSWYQQALGQGPQFIFQYYREEENGRGNFPPRFSGLQFPNYSSELNVNALELDDSALYLCASSPRGAGVNEKLFFGSGTQLSVL.

This rearrangement joins TRBV5-6 to TRBJ2-1, with D possibly matching TRBD2 (7 bases). The V end was cut by 3 bases, the J end by 7 bases, with 29 bases between. The V gene's germline CDR1 is SGHDT and CDR2 YYEEEE. The CDR3 contains 19 residues. The CDR3 sequence: CASSYPAKPGGPRGNEQFF. CDR3 sequence (DNA): TGTGCCAGCAGCTATCCCGCGAAACCCGGGGGGCCTAGGGGGAATGAGCAGTTCTTC. The variable domain in full, completed from reference TRBV5-6 and TRBJ2-1, reads DAGVTQSPTHLIKTRGQQVTLRCSPKSGHDTVSWYQQALGQGPQFIFQYYEEEERQRGNFPDRFSGHQFPNYSSELNVNALLLGDSALYLCASSYPAKPGGPRGNEQFFGPGTRLTVL.

The chain couples TRBV19 to TRBJ1-2; no definite D call. The V gene's germline CDR1 is LNHDA and CDR2 SQIVND (reference sequence). The CDR3 covers 13 residues. V lost 7 bases and J lost 0, with 9 bases in between. The CDR3 coding sequence is TGTGCCAGTAAGGAGAGAGCTAACTATGGCTACACCTTC. Translation: CASKERANYGYTF.

The V call is TRBV6-1, the J call TRBJ1-2; a possible D gene is TRBD1 (5 bases). The CDR3 sequence is 13 residues long. The germline V gene encodes CDR1 MNHNS and CDR2 SASEGT. V was cut by 2 bases and J by 2 bases, with 6 bases left in between. Here the CDR3 reads CASSESGNYGYTF. CDR3 coding DNA: TGTGCCAGCAGTGAATCAGGGAACTATGGCTACACCTTC.

The chain carries TRBV5-8 and TRBJ1-6; D is ambiguous. The CDR3 covers 13 residues. Between the trimmed V and J ends, which lost 0 bases and 10 bases, there was a span of 8 bases. Germline assignment: CDR1 SGHTS and CDR2 YDEGEE. The CDR3 nucleotides are TGTGCCAGCAGCTTGGATCATAGATCACCCCTCCACTTT. Amino acid sequence: CASSLDHRSPLHF.

The chain combines TRBV11-2 with TRBJ2-1, with 7 nucleotides matching TRBD1. With V trimmed by 5 bases and J by 3 bases, 4 bases remained unmatched. CDR3 length: 14 residues. Germline CDR1 and CDR2: SGHAT and FQNNGV. CDR3 loop: CASSRQGVYNEQFF. CDR3 coding DNA: TGTGCCAGCAGCAGACAGGGAGTCTACAATGAGCAGTTCTTC.

The rearrangement links TRBV9 to TRBJ2-5, with a weak D call TRBD2 (7 bases). Germline V gene sequence: CDR1 SGDLS, CDR2 YYNGEE. The V end was cut by 4 bases, the J end by 2 bases, with 21 bases between. The CDR3 consists of 17 residues. The CDR3 spells CASSSSPDGGPQETQYF. The CDR3 nucleotides are TGTGCCAGCAGCTCCTCCCCTGACGGGGGGCCGCAAGAGACCCAGTACTTC.

The chain is built from TRBV15 and TRBJ2-5; 8 bases agree with TRBD2. Germline values: CDR1 LNHNV, CDR2 YYDKDF (reference sequence). The junction had 11 bases not matched to a gene; V was cut back by 0 bases and J by 5 bases. The CDR3 contains 17 residues. This chain's CDR3 is CATSRDRGGTKSETQYF. CDR3 in DNA: TGTGCCACCAGCAGAGACCGGGGGGGCACCAAGAGTGAGACCCAGTACTTC.

The CDR3 is CASSLYRDGNSPLHF. DNA for the CDR3: TGTGCCAGCAGCTTATACAGGGACGGCAATTCACCCCTCCACTTT. The chain joins TRBV7-8 to TRBJ1-6; D possibly corresponds to TRBD1 (6 bases). CDR3 size: 15 residues. Trimming took off 2 bases at V and 7 bases at J, with 12 bases between the two ends. Per the germline V gene, CDR1 is SGHVS and CDR2 is FQNEAQ.

The CDR3 spells CASSLSGGKVYEQYF. The DNA of the CDR3 is TGCGCCAGCAGCTTGAGCGGCGGGAAAGTCTACGAGCAGTACTTC. The chain links TRBV5-1 to TRBJ2-7; weak D call: TRBD2 (6 bases). The CDR3 extends over 15 amino acids. Deletions cut 1 base from V and 3 bases from J, with 14 bases between. Germline CDR1 SGHRS, CDR2 YFSETQ.

CDR3 nucleotide sequence: TGTGCCAGCTCACAGGGACTCCAAGAGACCCAGTACTTC. Residues: CASSQGLQETQYF. This chain joins TRBV18 and TRBJ2-5; D might be TRBD2 (6 bases). In germline, CDR1 is KGHSH, CDR2 LQKENI. Deletions cut 4 bases from V and 1 base from J, with 7 bases between. This CDR3 is 13 amino acids long.

V gene TRBV2 combines with J gene TRBJ1-5; possible D gene TRBD1, 6 bases. The CDR3 contains 14 residues. V was pared by 5 bases and J by 3 bases, with 11 bases between. Germline assignment: CDR1 SNHLY and CDR2 FYNNEI. The CDR3 reads CASSSRQANQPQHF. The CDR3 DNA is TGTGCCAGCAGTTCACGACAGGCCAATCAGCCCCAGCATTTT.

The chain employs TRBV9 and TRBJ1-3, with D uncertain. The CDR3 spans 16 residues. Trimming cost V 0 bases and J 2 bases, with 12 bases left between them. Germline values: CDR1 SGDLS, CDR2 YYNGEE. As DNA, the CDR3 is TGTGCCAGCAGCGTAGGAGGATGGAAAGCTGGAAACACCATATATTTT. Translation gives CASSVGGWKAGNTIYF.

This clone was seen just once. The chain links TRBV7-2 to TRBJ2-7; tentative D call: TRBD2 (6 bases). There are 15 residues in the CDR3. Per germline, CDR1 SGHTA and CDR2 FQGNSA. Trimming took off 0 bases at V and 7 bases at J, with 16 bases between the two ends. In nucleotides, the CDR3 is TGTGCCAGCAGCTTAGCGTCAGGCGGGGAGGTGGAGCAGTACTTC. This gives the protein CASSLASGGEVEQYF.

The chain couples TRBV30 to TRBJ1-2; 7 bases line up with TRBD1. The germline CDR1 and CDR2 sequences are GTSNPN and SVGIG (reference sequence). J gave up 7 bases and V 3 bases, and 8 bases lay outside the gene matches. The CDR3 has 13 amino acids. The CDR3 loop is CAWSPGGSGGYTF. CDR3 nucleotide sequence: TGTGCCTGGAGCCCAGGGGGATCGGGTGGCTACACCTTC.

This clone was detected once. The CDR3 loop reads CASSYRAAGNTIYF. CDR3 coding DNA: TGTGCCAGCAGCTACAGGGCCGCTGGAAACACCATATATTTT. The chain carries TRBV7-2 and TRBJ1-3, with a possible D match to TRBD1 (6 bases). V lost 4 bases, J lost 2 bases, and 9 bases lay in between. Germline-derived CDR1 and CDR2 are SGHTA and FQGNSA. The CDR3 is made up of 14 amino acids.

CDR3 DNA: TGTGCCACCGCAAGGACTAGCGGGCCTGTAGATACGCAGTATTTT. Its translation is CATARTSGPVDTQYF. This chain uses TRBV10-3 with TRBJ2-3; the match to TRBD2 covers 11 bases. The germline V gene encodes CDR1 ENHRY and CDR2 SYGVKD. V lost 10 bases and J lost 5; bases outside the gene matches: 11. This CDR3 comprises 15 residues.

V is TRBV4-2 and J is TRBJ2-7; perhaps TRBD2 as D (5 bases). The V gene lost 4 bases and the J gene lost 5 bases, with 15 bases spanning the gap. The CDR3 is made up of 14 amino acids. CDR1 and CDR2 (germline): LGHNA, YNFKEQ. CDR3 sequence reads: CASSPLMEVNEQYF. The CDR3 region has the DNA TGTGCCAGCAGCCCCCTGATGGAGGTGAACGAGCAGTACTTC.

V gene TRBV7-9 combines with J gene TRBJ1-1, with 7 bases aligning to TRBD1. Unmatched junction bases numbered 2, after V lost 5 bases and J lost 8 bases. Germline assignment: CDR1 SEHNR and CDR2 FQNEAQ (reference sequence). The CDR3 consists of 11 residues. CDR3 DNA: TGTGCCAGCAGCCGGACAGGCGAAGCTTTCTTT. It codes for CASSRTGEAFF.

In DNA, the CDR3 is TGTGCCAGCAGCTTAGAGGATCAGATGTACGGGGCTGAAGCTTTCTTT. This encodes CASSLEDQMYGAEAFF. This sequence joins TRBV11-1 and TRBJ1-1; no firm D call. The CDR3 is 16 residues long. CDR1 is SGHAT, CDR2 FQDESV, per germline (reference sequence). Trimming took 1 base from V and 6 from J, leaving 18 bases between them.

The V call is TRBV9, the J call TRBJ2-4, with D hard to call. The ends were cut back, 0 bases at V and 5 bases at J, with 6 bases in the middle. The CDR3 sequence is 13 residues long. Per the germline V gene, CDR1 is SGDLS and CDR2 is YYNGEE. The CDR3 loop reads CASSVGPQNIQYF. Here the CDR3 DNA reads TGTGCCAGCAGCGTAGGGCCCCAAAACATTCAGTACTTC. Full variable domain (remainder filled in from reference TRBV9 and TRBJ2-4): DSGVTQTPKHLITATGQRVTLRCSPRSGDLSVYWYQQSLDQGLQFLIQYYNGEERAKGNILERFSAQQFPDLHSELNLSSLELGDSALYFCASSVGPQNIQYFGAGTRLSVL.